This T cell receptor beta chain was obtained from a study of T cell repertoires in cytomegalovirus infection. Study background: CMV infection together with matching HLA type was indicated by public TCR beta signatures. General study results and limits: Carriers of CMV and the relevant HLA type were discriminated by public TCR beta frequency. The study found HLA-C-restricted CMV-specific TCR beta clonotypes dominating the ex vivo response.

TCRdb ran MiXCR on the reads and lists one entry per CDR3 protein. The top ten clones hold 20% to 25% of a sample with approximately 180,000 distinct CDR3 sequences, about 17% of them seen once. This clonotype was detected only a few times. What it binds is not known. The sequence was collected from a human donor in good health (CMV status not recorded). Some clones in this sample may be carry-over from other donors' samples. What was sequenced was CD8+ T cells from PBMCs.

The CDR3 protein is CASSLTPTGELFF. The CDR3 DNA sequence: TGTGCCAGCAGCTTAACTCCCACCGGGGAGCTGTTTTTT. This sequence joins TRBV7-3 and TRBJ2-2; D is unresolved. The CDR3 is 13 amino acids. Germline CDR1 and CDR2: SGHTA and FQGTGA. V shed 0 bases and J shed 4 bases, with 3 bases lying between them.